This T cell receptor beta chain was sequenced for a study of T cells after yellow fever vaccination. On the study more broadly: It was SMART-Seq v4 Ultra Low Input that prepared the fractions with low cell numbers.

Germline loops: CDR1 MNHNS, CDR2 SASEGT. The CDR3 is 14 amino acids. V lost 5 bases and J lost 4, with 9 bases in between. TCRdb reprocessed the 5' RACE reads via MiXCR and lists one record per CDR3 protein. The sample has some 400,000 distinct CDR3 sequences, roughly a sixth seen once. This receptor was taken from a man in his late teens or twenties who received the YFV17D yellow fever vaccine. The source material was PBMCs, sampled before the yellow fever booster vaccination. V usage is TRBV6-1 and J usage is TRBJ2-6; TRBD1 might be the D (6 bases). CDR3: CASSWGPGANVLTF. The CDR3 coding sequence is TGTGCCAGCAGTTGGGGGCCGGGGGCCAACGTCCTGACTTTC.